A single sample gave rise to the 14 T cell receptor beta chains below, sequenced in a study of blood T cell repertoires in COVID-19. Assay: immunoSEQ multiplex PCR; the TCRdb copy retains only in-frame clones and omits some. The sample contains some 180,000 clones, approximately 88% of which appear only once. The sample was peripheral blood. Receptors originate from a woman between 40 and 50 years old with COVID-19, enrolled during active disease.

The chain employs TRBV7-9 and TRBJ1-5; TRBD1 agrees at 7 bases. Germline values: CDR1 SEHNR, CDR2 FQNEAQ (reference sequence). This CDR3 is 14 amino acids long. J was trimmed by 1 base and V by 5 bases; bases with no gene match: 2. This CDR3 reads CASSPTGSNQPQHF. CDR3 in DNA: TGTGCCAGCAGCCCGACAGGGAGCAATCAGCCCCAGCATTTT.

V gene TRBV5-1 combines with J gene TRBJ1-2; tentative D call: TRBD1 (6 bases). The CDR3 sequence is 17 residues long. Germline CDR1 SGHRS, CDR2 YFSETQ. Between the trimmed V and J ends, which lost 4 bases and 5 bases, there was a span of 24 bases. CDR3 in amino acids: CASSHGGAGDHRYGYTF. The CDR3 bases are TGCGCCAGCAGCCACGGGGGGGCAGGGGACCATAGGTATGGCTACACCTTC.

This chain links TRBV29-1 with TRBJ2-6, with D maybe TRBD1 (5 bases). Germline CDR1 and CDR2: SQVTM and ANQGSEA. This CDR3 is built from 14 residues. V was clipped by 2 bases and J by 2 bases, with 7 bases between them. CDR3 coding DNA: TGCAGCGTTGAACAGGGTGCTGGGGCCAACGTCCTGACTTTC. Amino acids: CSVEQGAGANVLTF.

This clone showed up just a few times. The chain uses TRBV7-2 and TRBJ2-1; 10 nucleotides align to TRBD1. The CDR3 contains 15 residues. The germline CDR1 and CDR2 sequences are SGHTA and FQGNSA. The V and J ends lost 5 bases and 7 bases, in that order; junction bases with no gene match: 8. The CDR3 spells CASSGLGQGRNEQFF. CDR3 nucleotides: TGTGCCAGCAGCGGCCTGGGACAGGGGAGGAATGAGCAGTTCTTC. Full variable domain (rest looked up from reference TRBV7-2 and TRBJ2-1): GAGVSQSPSNKVTEKGKDVELRCDPISGHTALYWYRQSLGQGLEFLIYFQGNSAPDKSGLPSDRFSAERTGGSVSTLTIQRTQQEDSAVYLCASSGLGQGRNEQFFGPGTRLTVL.

This clone was seen more than once but under ten times. The genes are TRBV5-4 and TRBJ2-2; 14 bases line up with TRBD2. The germline V gene has CDR1 SGHNT and CDR2 YYREEE (reference sequence). The CDR3 loop spans 18 amino acids. Unmatched junction bases numbered 5, after V lost 4 bases and J lost 0 bases. CDR3 in DNA: TGTGCCAGCAGCCGCGGGACTAGCGGGGGCCCGAACACCGGGGAGCTGTTTTTT. Its translation is CASSRGTSGGPNTGELFF.

This chain links TRBV5-4 with TRBJ2-2, with 7 bases that match TRBD1. The germline V gene encodes CDR1 SGHNT and CDR2 YYREEE (reference sequence). This CDR3 spans 15 amino acids. The junction had 5 bases not matched to a gene; V was cut back by 2 bases and J by 4 bases. The CDR3 is CASSLTGEGTGELFF. The CDR3 coding sequence is TGTGCCAGCAGCTTAACAGGGGAAGGCACCGGGGAGCTGTTTTTT.

This sequence joins TRBV10-2 and TRBJ1-2; 7 nucleotides match TRBD1. The CDR3 is made up of 14 amino acids. V shed 6 bases and J 4 bases; nucleotides not matched to a gene: 8. The V gene's germline CDR1 is WSHSY and CDR2 SAAADI. The CDR3 protein is CASSPDRESYGYTF. As DNA, the CDR3 is TGCGCCAGCAGCCCCGACAGGGAGTCCTATGGCTACACCTTC.

The chain combines TRBV19 with TRBJ1-2; tentatively, D is TRBD1 (6 bases). CDR3 length: 13 amino acids. Trimming stripped 3 bases from V and 3 bases from J, with 8 bases between. Germline assignment: CDR1 LNHDA and CDR2 SQIVND (reference sequence). The CDR3 DNA is TGTGCCAGTAGTATCGCAGGGGACTATGGCTACACCTTC. Amino acid sequence: CASSIAGDYGYTF.

This chain links TRBV2 with TRBJ2-7; D is perhaps TRBD1 (6 bases). Trimming stripped 10 bases from V and 4 bases from J, with 14 bases between. The CDR3 totals 12 residues. Per germline, CDR1 SNHLY and CDR2 FYNNEI. The chain's CDR3 is CATAGEPYEQYF. As DNA, the CDR3 is TGTGCCACTGCAGGGGAACCTTACGAGCAGTACTTC.

This chain uses TRBV28 with TRBJ1-1, with D perhaps TRBD1 (6 bases). The CDR3 loop spans 14 amino acids. Germline CDR1 is MDHEN and CDR2 is SYDVKM. V shed 3 bases and J shed 3 bases, with 11 bases lying between them. The CDR3 nucleotides are TGTGCCAGCAGTTTTAACCAGGGGTACACTGAAGCTTTCTTT. Its protein product is CASSFNQGYTEAFF.

The chain combines TRBV28 with TRBJ2-2; 7 bases fit TRBD2. The CDR3 is 14 residues long. Trimming cost V 10 bases and J 4 bases; bases outside gene matches: 9. CDR1 is MDHEN, CDR2 SYDVKM, per germline. Here the CDR3 DNA reads TGTGCCACCATGGGAGGGCCTGGCACCGGGGAGCTGTTTTTT. This encodes CATMGGPGTGELFF.

The chain joins TRBV6-1 to TRBJ1-3, with no clear D. The CDR3 contains 11 residues. Per germline, CDR1 MNHNS and CDR2 SASEGT. V lost 2 bases, J lost 9 bases, and 5 bases lay in between. CDR3 DNA sequence: TGTGCCAGCAGTGAATTCAGCACCATATATTTT. Its translation is CASSEFSTIYF.

This clone has just one count. The chain couples TRBV7-9 to TRBJ1-1; no clear D gene. Germline CDR1 is SEHNR and CDR2 is FQNEAQ (reference sequence). The CDR3 length is 14 residues. The V end lost 1 base, the J end lost 0 bases, and 6 bases lay between the germline ends. DNA of the CDR3: TGTGCCAGCAGCTTAGGGCAAGTGAACACTGAAGCTTTCTTT. Translating it yields CASSLGQVNTEAFF.

The V call is TRBV6-6, the J call TRBJ2-7, with 9 bases that match TRBD1. J gave up 4 bases and V 7 bases, and 11 bases lay outside the gene matches. This CDR3 comprises 15 residues. Germline CDR1 reads MNHNY; CDR2 reads SVGAGI (reference sequence). The CDR3 DNA reads as TGTGCCAGCACCAGAGACCGGGACAGGGTGTACGAGCAGTACTTC. Its translation is CASTRDRDRVYEQYF.